The 29 T cell receptor beta chains in this list originate from one sample, sequenced in a study of blood T cell repertoires in COVID-19. Libraries were prepared by immunoSEQ multiplex PCR; TCRdb keeps only in-frame clonotypes and omits some of them. The sample gives fewer than 350,000 clones, roughly 87% of which show up once; approximately 10% is in the top ten. Source material: peripheral blood. Receptors originate from a man under 40 with COVID-19, enrolled during active disease.

The chain is built from TRBV27 and TRBJ1-2; D unresolved. Germline assignment: CDR1 MNHEY and CDR2 SMNVEV (reference sequence). The CDR3 loop spans 13 amino acids. The V end was cut by 3 bases, the J end by 4 bases, with 9 bases between. The CDR3: CASSFSGGYGYTF. Here the CDR3 DNA reads TGTGCCAGCAGTTTTTCCGGAGGCTATGGCTACACCTTC.

This clone was recorded a few times. Its ends do not fully match the called genes, so a read error is possible. The chain has TRBV7-9 and TRBJ1-3; no reliable D call. Germline CDR1 is SEHNR and CDR2 is FQNEAQ (reference sequence). The CDR3 has 12 amino acids. The CDR3 region has the DNA TGTGCCAGCAGCTTAGGGGCAGAGTTCTCTTCCTTT. Its protein product is CASSLGAEFSSF. Full variable domain (outside the CDR3, taken from reference TRBV7-9 and TRBJ1-3): DTGVSQNPRHKITKRGQNVTFRCDPISEHNRLYWYRQTLGQGPEFLTYFQNEAQLEKSRLLSDRFSAERPKGSFSTLEIQRTEQGDSAMYLCASSLGAEFSSFGEGSWLTVV.

The genes are TRBV5-6 and TRBJ1-3; TRBD1 aligns across 8 bases. With V trimmed by 5 bases and J by 3 bases, 7 bases remained unmatched. The CDR3 contains 15 residues. The germline V gene has CDR1 SGHDT and CDR2 YYEEEE. The CDR3 is CASSSGTGVGNTIYF. The CDR3 coding sequence is TGTGCCAGCAGTTCAGGGACAGGTGTTGGAAACACCATATATTTT.

This chain links TRBV6-2 or TRBV6-3 with TRBJ1-2; no reliable D call. CDR3 length equals 14 residues. Germline loops: CDR1 MNHEY, CDR2 SVGEGT. The germline V and J ends were trimmed by 2 bases and 6 bases, with 13 bases remaining between them. CDR3 sequence: CASSYGRKRNGYTF. The DNA of the CDR3 is TGTGCCAGCAGTTACGGGCGGAAGCGGAATGGCTACACCTTC.

V is TRBV27 and J is TRBJ2-3; 7 bases are a match to TRBD1. CDR3 length: 15 amino acids. V shed 5 bases, J shed 1 base, and the junction held 6 bases outside the gene matches. Germline CDR1 and CDR2: MNHEY and SMNVEV (reference sequence). CDR3 sequence (DNA): TGTGCCAGCAGTATAAATACAGGGGGCACAGATACGCAGTATTTT. This sequence encodes CASSINTGGTDTQYF.

The rearrangement links TRBV4-1 to TRBJ2-3, with D possibly TRBD1 on 6 matching bases. Trimming removed 2 bases from V and 0 bases from J, with 9 bases in between. The CDR3 totals 15 residues. Per the germline V gene, CDR1 is MGHRA and CDR2 is YSYEKL. CDR3 in amino acids: CASSQRTASTDTQYF. The CDR3 coding sequence is TGCGCCAGCAGCCAAAGGACAGCTAGCACAGATACGCAGTATTTT.

J is TRBJ1-3 and V is TRBV11-1; no clear D gene. V lost 4 bases, J lost 4 bases, and 8 bases lay in between. This CDR3 spans 13 amino acids. Germline lookup yields CDR1 SGHAT and CDR2 FQDESV (reference sequence). This CDR3 reads CASSSHAGNTIYF. CDR3 coding DNA: TGTGCCAGCAGCTCACACGCCGGAAACACCATATATTTT.

This chain uses TRBV19 with TRBJ1-4, with no clear D. Trimming removed 3 bases at V and 6 bases at J, with 11 bases between. This CDR3 contains 14 residues. Germline CDR1 LNHDA, CDR2 SQIVND (reference sequence). The CDR3 nucleotides are TGTGCCAGTAGTATCGGCGGGGATCATGAAAAACTGTTTTTT. Amino acids: CASSIGGDHEKLFF.

The chain joins TRBV19 to TRBJ1-1; D gene unclear. Germline V gene lookup returns CDR1 LNHDA and CDR2 SQIVND (reference sequence). The CDR3 spans 13 residues. V gave up 1 base and J gave up 3 bases, with 6 bases separating them. CDR3 nucleotides: TGTGCCAGTAGTATAGTAGCAGACACTGAAGCTTTCTTT. It encodes CASSIVADTEAFF.

This sequence joins TRBV24-1 and TRBJ2-2, with TRBD1 identical over 9 bases. The CDR3 contains 21 residues. Trimming at V came to 7 bases and at J to 3 bases, leaving 23 bases not matched to a gene. Germline V gene data show CDR1 as KGHDR and CDR2 as SFDVKD. CDR3 nucleotides: TGTGCCACCAGCCTATCTCCCCTGGGACAGGGTGGATATATGGACACCGGGGAGCTGTTTTTT. Translation gives CATSLSPLGQGGYMDTGELFF.

This chain joins TRBV18 and TRBJ1-1; no clear D gene. Germline V lookup: CDR1 KGHSH, CDR2 LQKENI. CDR3 size: 15 residues. Trimming cost V 3 bases and J 5 bases, with 16 bases left between them. The CDR3 protein is CASSPENPVRTEAFF. In nucleotides, the CDR3 is TGTGCCAGCTCACCTGAAAACCCCGTGAGGACTGAAGCTTTCTTT.

This clone was found once. Additional DNA sequences in this sample encode the identical CDR3. J is TRBJ2-5 and V is TRBV18; 8 bases align to TRBD1. The CDR3 is made up of 13 amino acids. Germline V gives CDR1 KGHSH, CDR2 LQKENI. After removal of 3 bases from V and 5 bases from J, the junction contained 2 bases not matched to a gene. The CDR3 coding sequence is TGTGCCAGCTCACCCGGACAGGGCGAGACCCAGTACTTC. Its translation is CASSPGQGETQYF.

This clone has only one observation. The chain employs TRBV29-1 and TRBJ2-1, with D possibly being TRBD2 (5 bases). Germline V lookup: CDR1 SQVTM, CDR2 ANQGSEA. This CDR3 has 14 residues. Trimming pared 8 bases from V and 6 bases from J, leaving 20 bases between. CDR3 sequence: CSLLQISSSNEQFF. The CDR3 DNA reads TGCAGCCTGCTTCAAATATCTAGCAGCAATGAGCAGTTCTTC.

V and J are TRBV4-3 and TRBJ2-3; D is perhaps TRBD1 (5 bases). From germline, CDR1 is LGHNA and CDR2 YSLEER. CDR3 size: 15 residues. V was trimmed by 0 bases and J by 6 bases, leaving 13 bases between them. CDR3 sequence: CASSQEGSRADTQYF. As DNA, the CDR3 is TGCGCCAGCAGCCAAGAGGGCTCCAGGGCTGATACGCAGTATTTT.

The chain is built from TRBV4-1 and TRBJ2-7, with 8 bases identical to TRBD1. The germline V gene encodes CDR1 MGHRA and CDR2 YSYEKL. The CDR3 covers 17 residues. After removal of 0 bases from V and 2 bases from J, the junction contained 9 bases not matched to a gene. The chain's CDR3 is CASSQEGTGGSPYEQYF. Here the CDR3 DNA reads TGCGCCAGCAGCCAAGAGGGTACAGGGGGTTCCCCCTACGAGCAGTACTTC.

This sequence joins TRBV7-3 and TRBJ1-5; the D gene is possibly TRBD1 (6 bases). Germline V gene data show CDR1 as SGHTA and CDR2 as FQGTGA. The V end lost 0 bases, the J end lost 6 bases, and 6 bases lay between the germline ends. CDR3 length: 13 amino acids. The CDR3 here is CASSLTTGQPQHF. The CDR3 coding sequence is TGTGCCAGCAGCTTAACGACAGGTCAGCCCCAGCATTTT.

The CDR3 region is CASSWDRITEAFF. The CDR3 DNA reads as TGTGCCAGCAGCTGGGACAGAATAACTGAAGCTTTCTTT. V usage is TRBV5-6 and J usage is TRBJ1-1, with 7 bases lining up with TRBD1. The germline V gene encodes CDR1 SGHDT and CDR2 YYEEEE. V lost 3 bases, J lost 5 bases, and 4 bases stayed unmatched. CDR3 size: 13 residues. The whole variable domain, remainder taken from reference TRBV5-6 and TRBJ1-1, is DAGVTQSPTHLIKTRGQQVTLRCSPKSGHDTVSWYQQALGQGPQFIFQYYEEEERQRGNFPDRFSGHQFPNYSSELNVNALLLGDSALYLCASSWDRITEAFFGQGTRLTVV.

This clone has more than one count but fewer than ten. This rearrangement joins TRBV7-9 to TRBJ1-6, with 12 bases lining up with TRBD1. Germline trimming cut 3 bases from V and 10 bases from J; bases unmatched to any gene: 4. This CDR3 has 15 amino acids. Germline CDR1 and CDR2: SEHNR and FQNEAQ (reference sequence). The CDR3 here is CASSLGQGAGSPLHF. For the CDR3, the DNA is TGTGCCAGCAGCTTGGGACAGGGGGCAGGATCACCCCTCCACTTT.

The V call is TRBV7-8, the J call TRBJ2-4; 8 bases fit TRBD1. The CDR3 totals 16 residues. Germline CDR1 SGHVS, CDR2 FQNEAQ. Losses at the gene ends were 5 bases for V and 0 bases for J; bases not matched to a gene: 6. The CDR3 bases are TGTGCCAGCAGCCCCGGACAGGGCTTAGCCAAAAACATTCAGTACTTC. Translated: CASSPGQGLAKNIQYF.

J is TRBJ2-1 and V is TRBV11-2, with D possibly TRBD2 on 6 matching bases. This CDR3 has 13 residues. From germline, CDR1 is SGHAT and CDR2 FQNNGV. Trimming stripped 4 bases from V and 6 bases from J, with 10 bases between. This chain's CDR3 is CASSSLTSNEQFF. The CDR3 DNA reads as TGTGCCAGCAGCTCATTGACTAGCAATGAGCAGTTCTTC.

CDR3 in DNA: TGTGCCAGCAGCCAAGAATGGACAGCCAGCTCCTACGAGCAGTACTTC. Residues: CASSQEWTASSYEQYF. The chain carries TRBV3-1 (or the pseudogene TRBV3-2) and TRBJ2-7, with a tentative D call TRBD1 (6 bases). The CDR3 totals 16 residues. Per the germline V gene, CDR1 is LGHDT and CDR2 is YNNKEL (reference sequence). Trimming left V 0 bases short and J 0 bases short, with 12 bases between.

V gene TRBV6-2 or TRBV6-3 combines with J gene TRBJ2-1; 13 bases are shared with TRBD2. This CDR3 has 16 amino acids. Unmatched junction bases numbered 5, after V lost 5 bases and J lost 4 bases. Germline CDR1 is MNHEY and CDR2 is SVGEGT. CDR3 amino acids: CASSRGLAGVYNEQFF. The CDR3 DNA reads as TGTGCCAGCAGTAGAGGACTAGCGGGAGTTTACAATGAGCAGTTCTTC.

The V gene is TRBV3-1 (or the pseudogene TRBV3-2), the J gene TRBJ1-2; D gene unclear. The CDR3 is 14 amino acids. V lost 1 base and J 8 bases, leaving 14 bases between the germline ends. The germline CDR1 and CDR2 sequences are LGHDT and YNNKEL (reference sequence). This chain's CDR3 is CASSQGQALGGYTF. DNA for the CDR3: TGTGCCAGCAGCCAAGGGCAGGCTCTCGGAGGCTACACCTTC.

The CDR3 region is CAWSVGVAGVGETQYF. As DNA, the CDR3 is TGTGCCTGGAGTGTAGGGGTAGCGGGAGTAGGAGAGACCCAGTACTTC. The chain joins TRBV30 to TRBJ2-5; the match to TRBD2 covers 9 bases. The CDR3 contains 16 residues. Per germline, CDR1 GTSNPN and CDR2 SVGIG (reference sequence). Unmatched junction bases numbered 9, after V lost 0 bases and J lost 4 bases.

The chain combines TRBV5-6 with TRBJ2-7; TRBD2 matches 12 bases. CDR3 length: 17 amino acids. The junction had 9 bases not matched to a gene; V was cut back by 4 bases and J by 1 base. Germline assignment: CDR1 SGHDT and CDR2 YYEEEE. The chain's CDR3 is CASSGNGLAGGSYEQYF. The CDR3 coding sequence is TGTGCCAGCAGCGGGAATGGCCTAGCGGGAGGGTCCTACGAGCAGTACTTC.

V usage is TRBV30 and J usage is TRBJ1-4, with 8 bases fitting TRBD1. In germline, CDR1 is GTSNPN, CDR2 SVGIG (reference sequence). The CDR3 length is 19 residues. After removal of 0 bases from V and 0 bases from J, the junction contained 12 bases not matched to a gene. The DNA for the CDR3 is TGTGCCTGGAGTGTCCCCCGGGGCAGGGGGCCCCCAACTAATGAAAAACTGTTTTTT. Translated: CAWSVPRGRGPPTNEKLFF.

The V and J genes are TRBV5-1 and TRBJ2-5, with D maybe TRBD1 (6 bases). The germline gives CDR1 SGHRS, CDR2 YFSETQ. CDR3 length: 16 residues. Trimming took 4 bases from V and 2 from J, leaving 18 bases between them. The CDR3 DNA sequence: TGCGCCAGCAGCCTTGGCTCGGTACAGGGACAAGAGACCCAGTACTTC. It translates to CASSLGSVQGQETQYF. Full variable domain (remainder filled in from reference TRBV5-1 and TRBJ2-5): KAGVTQTPRYLIKTRGQQVTLSCSPISGHRSVSWYQQTPGQGLQFLFEYFSETQRNKGNFPGRFSGRQFSNSRSEMNVSTLELGDSALYLCASSLGSVQGQETQYFGPGTRLLVL.

This chain links TRBV19 with TRBJ1-5; TRBD1 is a possible D gene (6 bases). V lost 2 bases, J lost 2 bases, and 10 bases lay in between. The CDR3 length is 15 residues. Germline values: CDR1 LNHDA, CDR2 SQIVND (reference sequence). The CDR3 protein is CASSIMAGGNQPQHF. The DNA for the CDR3 is TGTGCCAGTAGTATAATGGCAGGGGGCAATCAGCCCCAGCATTTT.

The chain has TRBV27 and TRBJ2-5; weak D call: TRBD1 (6 bases). The CDR3 is 13 amino acids. V lost 6 bases and J 5 bases, leaving 13 bases between the germline ends. CDR1 is MNHEY, CDR2 SMNVEV, per germline (reference sequence). In DNA, the CDR3 is TGTGCCAGCAGGCAGGGGAAAGGGGAGACCCAGTACTTC. Its translation is CASRQGKGETQYF.